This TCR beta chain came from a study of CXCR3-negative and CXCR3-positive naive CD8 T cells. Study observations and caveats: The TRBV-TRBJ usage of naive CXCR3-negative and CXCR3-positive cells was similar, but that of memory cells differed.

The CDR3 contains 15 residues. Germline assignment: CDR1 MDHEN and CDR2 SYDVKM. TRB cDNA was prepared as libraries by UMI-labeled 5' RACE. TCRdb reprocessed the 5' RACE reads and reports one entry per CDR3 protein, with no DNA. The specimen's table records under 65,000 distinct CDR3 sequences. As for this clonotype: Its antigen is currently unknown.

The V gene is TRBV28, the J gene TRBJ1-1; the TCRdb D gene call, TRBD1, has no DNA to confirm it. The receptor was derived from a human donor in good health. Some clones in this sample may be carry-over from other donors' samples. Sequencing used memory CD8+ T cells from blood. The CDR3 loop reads CASSLGQGANTEAFF.